A single sample is the source of the 16 T cell receptor beta chains below, sequenced in a study of blood T cell repertoires in COVID-19. Data came from immunoSEQ multiplex PCR; TCRdb stores just in-frame clones and leaves some out. The sample shows about 210,000 clones, around 90% of them seen only once. Sequenced input: peripheral blood. All receptors derive from a man aged 25-45 years with acute or convalescent COVID-19.

This sequence joins TRBV9 and TRBJ2-5; 8 bases align to TRBD1. The germline V gene encodes CDR1 SGDLS and CDR2 YYNGEE. CDR3 length: 14 amino acids. J gave up 4 bases and V 0 bases, and 2 bases lay outside the gene matches. Written as DNA, the CDR3 is TGTGCCAGCAGCGTAGCAGGGGGCGGAGAGACCCAGTACTTC. This translates into CASSVAGGGETQYF.

This chain connects TRBV3-1 (or the pseudogene TRBV3-2) to TRBJ2-5; D is possibly TRBD1 (6 bases). Germline values: CDR1 LGHDT, CDR2 YNNKEL (reference sequence). The CDR3 has 12 residues. Trimming left V 3 bases short and J 5 bases short, with 7 bases between. The CDR3 spells CASSHQGETQYF. The CDR3 region has the DNA TGTGCCAGCAGCCACCAGGGGGAGACCCAGTACTTC.

The DNA for the CDR3 is TGTGCCATCACTCGGGGGACGGGAAGCAATCAGCCCCAGCATTTT. Its protein is CAITRGTGSNQPQHF. The chain employs TRBV28 and TRBJ1-5; possible D gene TRBD1, 5 bases. The CDR3 loop spans 15 amino acids. V lost 10 bases to trimming and J lost 1 base, with 17 bases between them. Looked up from germline, CDR1 is MDHEN and CDR2 is SYDVKM.

The chain combines TRBV27 with TRBJ2-7; weak D call: TRBD1 (5 bases). CDR3 size: 13 residues. Germline CDR1 reads MNHEY; CDR2 reads SMNVEV (reference sequence). Trimming left V 5 bases short and J 6 bases short, with 14 bases between. The CDR3 DNA reads as TGTGCCAGCAGTCCTCGTGGGGCATCCGAGCAGTACTTC. Translating gives CASSPRGASEQYF.

V is TRBV19 and J is TRBJ1-5, with D tentatively TRBD1 (5 bases). The germline CDR1 and CDR2 sequences are LNHDA and SQIVND (reference sequence). Trimming shortened V by 0 bases and J by 8 bases, and 14 bases separated the two germline ends. The CDR3 has 15 residues. As DNA, the CDR3 is TGTGCCAGTAGTATAGATCGTCGGGGGAGGGAGCCCCAGCATTTT. Translation: CASSIDRRGREPQHF. Together with reference TRBV19 and TRBJ1-5, the CDR3 gives the full variable domain: DGGITQSPKYLFRKEGQNVTLSCEQNLNHDAMYWYRQDPGQGLRLIYYSQIVNDFQKGDIAEGYSVSREKKESFPLTVTSAQKNPTAFYLCASSIDRRGREPQHFGDGTRLSIL.

This clone was found a few times. The rearrangement joins TRBV11-2 to TRBJ2-7, with D perhaps matching TRBD1 (6 bases). Germline CDR1 reads SGHAT; CDR2 reads FQNNGV. Trimming took off 5 bases at V and 3 bases at J, with 14 bases between the two ends. This CDR3 is built from 14 residues. The CDR3 DNA reads as TGTGCCAGCAGCCGTCATTCAGGGGACTACGAGCAGTACTTC. Its translation is CASSRHSGDYEQYF.

The chain links TRBV15 to TRBJ1-3; possible D gene TRBD1, 6 bases. This CDR3 region has 16 residues. The germline CDR1 and CDR2 sequences are LNHNV and YYDKDF (reference sequence). Trimming removed 5 bases from V and 0 bases from J, with 14 bases in between. CDR3 loop: CATSGGHLLSGNTIYF. In DNA form, the CDR3 reads TGTGCCACCAGCGGGGGACATCTACTCTCTGGAAACACCATATATTTT.

The chain carries TRBV3-1 (or the pseudogene TRBV3-2) and TRBJ2-7; 8 bases agree with TRBD1. With 8 bases clipped from V and 4 bases from J, the junction kept 4 bases outside the gene matches. The CDR3 spans 12 residues. Germline loops: CDR1 LGHDT, CDR2 YNNKEL (reference sequence). The CDR3 nucleotides read TGTGCCAGCGAAGACAGGGGTTACGAGCAGTACTTC. Amino acid sequence: CASEDRGYEQYF.

This clone was counted once. The V call is TRBV4-2, the J call TRBJ2-7, with TRBD2 as a possible D gene (5 bases). With 4 bases removed from V and 3 bases from J, the gap between germline ends came to 13 bases. This CDR3 is 14 amino acids long. The germline V gene encodes CDR1 LGHNA and CDR2 YNFKEQ. In nucleotides, the CDR3 is TGTGCCAGCAGCCCTGGACTCGGCAGCTACGAGCAGTACTTC. It encodes CASSPGLGSYEQYF.

This clone has just one count. This chain connects TRBV30 to TRBJ1-1; TRBD1 matches at 7 bases. V was clipped by 5 bases and J by 2 bases; unmatched bases: 8. Per germline, CDR1 GTSNPN and CDR2 SVGIG (reference sequence). The CDR3 has 14 amino acids. As DNA, the CDR3 is TGTGCCTGGGCAGTACCAGGGGGTAACACTGAAGCTTTCTTT. This encodes CAWAVPGGNTEAFF.

The chain joins TRBV12-3 or TRBV12-4 to TRBJ1-2, with 9 bases identical to TRBD1. The CDR3 length is 12 residues. Unmatched junction bases numbered 4, after V lost 6 bases and J lost 8 bases. The CDR3 protein is CASRQGAGGYTF. CDR3 in DNA: TGTGCCAGCAGACAGGGGGCAGGCGGCTACACCTTC.

This chain joins TRBV9 and TRBJ2-7; 12 bases are a match to TRBD2. The CDR3 sequence is 17 residues long. Looked up from germline, CDR1 is SGDLS and CDR2 is YYNGEE. V dropped 0 bases and J dropped 2; count of bases not matched to a gene: 6. The CDR3 sequence: CASSVGLAGAPPYEQYF. DNA for the CDR3: TGTGCCAGCAGCGTAGGACTAGCGGGAGCCCCCCCCTACGAGCAGTACTTC.

This sequence joins TRBV18 and TRBJ1-3; D gene uncertain. The CDR3 covers 13 residues. V lost 3 bases, J lost 11 bases, and 14 bases lay in between. Germline loops: CDR1 KGHSH, CDR2 LQKENI. The CDR3 sequence is CASSPVEQKSIYF. CDR3 nucleotide sequence: TGTGCCAGCTCACCCGTGGAACAGAAATCCATATATTTT.

The chain employs TRBV5-4 and TRBJ2-7, with 8 bases aligning to TRBD1. V gave up 1 base and J gave up 4 bases; unmatched junction bases: 1. The CDR3 loop spans 13 amino acids. The V gene's germline CDR1 is SGHNT and CDR2 YYREEE (reference sequence). CDR3 loop: CASSLYRGYEQYF. The CDR3 nucleotides are TGTGCCAGCAGCTTGTACAGGGGGTACGAGCAGTACTTC.

In its sample, this clone was seen once. The rearrangement joins TRBV10-3 to TRBJ1-4; D ambiguous. The CDR3 length is 13 residues. V lost 3 bases, J lost 6 bases, and 8 bases lay in between. CDR1 is ENHRY, CDR2 SYGVKD, per germline. The CDR3 spells CAISDSQDEKLFF. Written as DNA, the CDR3 is TGTGCCATCAGTGATTCCCAGGATGAAAAACTGTTTTTT.

For this clone: It is likely a read error, because the conserved phenylalanine at the end of the CDR3 is missing. The DNA is left out, because the CDR3 cannot be placed on it with certainty; the CDR3 is given as TCRdb lists it. The gene calls are TRBV21-1 and TRBJ2-7; TRBD2, the table's D call, lacks a check against the DNA. TRBV21-1 is shown as a pseudogene. The CDR3 is 9 residues long, counting both termini. The CDR3 loop reads CASSKGGSY.